The 15 T cell receptor beta chains below come from one sample, sequenced in a study of blood T cell repertoires in COVID-19. TCRdb keeps only in-frame clones here, not all; method: immunoSEQ multiplex PCR. The sample contains approximately 77,000 clones, approximately 88% of which appear only once. The specimen sequenced was peripheral blood. These receptors originate from a woman older than 75 with acute or convalescent COVID-19.

This chain links TRBV19 with TRBJ2-1, with 8 bases fitting TRBD2. Per the germline V gene, CDR1 is LNHDA and CDR2 is SQIVND (reference sequence). This CDR3 spans 17 amino acids. The trim removed 4 bases at V and 9 bases at J, leaving 17 bases unmatched. The CDR3 loop is CASSTSPPGLVFTEQFF. The CDR3, as DNA: TGTGCCAGTAGTACATCGCCGCCGGGACTAGTTTTCACTGAGCAGTTCTTC.

This chain joins TRBV10-3 and TRBJ1-3; D not certain. The germline V and J ends were trimmed by 6 bases and 8 bases, with 14 bases remaining between them. CDR1 is ENHRY and CDR2 is SYGVKD in the germline V gene. The CDR3 is made up of 13 amino acids. CDR3 nucleotides: TGTGCCATCAGCGGCCCGGCGGGCGACACCATATATTTT. This gives the protein CAISGPAGDTIYF.

The gene calls are TRBV13 and TRBJ2-7; TRBD1 matches at 8 bases. Germline V gene sequence: CDR1 PRHDT, CDR2 FYEKMQ (reference sequence). The junction had 7 bases not matched to a gene; V was cut back by 4 bases and J by 5 bases. There are 14 residues in the CDR3. DNA for the CDR3: TGTGCCAGCAGCTCTCGACAGGGGTCCCACGAGCAGTACTTC. Amino acid sequence: CASSSRQGSHEQYF.

CDR3 bases: TGTGCCAGCAGCCTACAGGGAAGGGTGGGCGGCTACACCTTC. This translates into CASSLQGRVGGYTF. The chain uses TRBV6-5 and TRBJ1-2, with D maybe TRBD1 (6 bases). This CDR3 spans 14 amino acids. Germline V gene data show CDR1 as MNHEY and CDR2 as SVGAGI. V shed 6 bases and J shed 8 bases, with 19 bases lying between them.

This chain joins TRBV5-5 and TRBJ2-1; 7 bases fit TRBD2. In germline, CDR1 is SGHKS, CDR2 YYEKEE (reference sequence). CDR3 length: 15 residues. The V segment lost 5 bases and the J segment 2 bases; nucleotides outside the gene matches: 7. CDR3 sequence (DNA): TGTGCCAGCAGTCTCAGCGGGATAACCTACAATGAGCAGTTCTTC. Translating gives CASSLSGITYNEQFF.

The chain employs TRBV19 and TRBJ1-5; TRBD1 matches at 8 bases. This CDR3 spans 16 amino acids. Trimming removed 4 bases from V and 0 bases from J; junction bases left unmatched: 5. Germline CDR1 and CDR2: LNHDA and SQIVND (reference sequence). The CDR3 nucleotides read TGTGCCAGTAGTACCTACAGGGGGAATAGCAATCAGCCCCAGCATTTT. Its protein is CASSTYRGNSNQPQHF.

This clone was seen a handful of times. The CDR3 sequence is CASSFGRERSGANVLTF. CDR3 nucleotide sequence: TGTGCCAGCAGCTTTGGCAGGGAAAGGTCTGGGGCCAACGTCCTGACTTTC. The chain has TRBV7-2 and TRBJ2-6, with D maybe TRBD1 (5 bases). Germline lookup yields CDR1 SGHTA and CDR2 FQGNSA. The CDR3 contains 17 residues. V lost 3 bases and J lost 1, with 13 bases in between. The complete variable domain, with remaining parts taken from reference TRBV7-2 and TRBJ2-6, reads GAGVSQSPSNKVTEKGKDVELRCDPISGHTALYWYRQSLGQGLEFLIYFQGNSAPDKSGLPSDRFSAERTGGSVSTLTIQRTQQEDSAVYLCASSFGRERSGANVLTFGAGSRLTVL.

The chain couples TRBV5-1 to TRBJ2-3; unclear D gene. The germline V gene has CDR1 SGHRS and CDR2 YFSETQ. The V and J ends lost 0 bases and 6 bases respectively, with 11 bases between them. The CDR3 spans 14 residues. The CDR3 sequence is CASSLATVADTQYF. DNA of the CDR3: TGCGCCAGCAGCTTGGCCACTGTTGCGGATACGCAGTATTTT.

The chain combines TRBV5-8 with TRBJ2-1; D is unresolved. Germline CDR1 is SGHTS and CDR2 is YDEGEE. The CDR3 length is 13 residues. Trimming stripped 0 bases from V and 9 bases from J, with 10 bases between. CDR3 sequence: CASSLERSGEQFF. CDR3 sequence (DNA): TGTGCCAGCAGCTTGGAACGCTCGGGTGAGCAGTTCTTC.

In its sample, this clone was seen a few times. J is TRBJ1-1 and V is TRBV5-1, with D unclear. Looked up from germline, CDR1 is SGHRS and CDR2 is YFSETQ. V lost 6 bases, J lost 1 base, and 13 bases lay in between. The CDR3 is made up of 14 amino acids. CDR3 sequence reads: CASTSSGGNTEAFF. CDR3 coding DNA: TGCGCCAGCACCTCGAGCGGTGGGAACACTGAAGCTTTCTTT.

The chain recombines TRBV6-1 with TRBJ1-2; the D is unclear. The V gene lost 0 bases and the J gene lost 5 bases, with 10 bases spanning the gap. The germline gives CDR1 MNHNS, CDR2 SASEGT. The CDR3 covers 14 residues. The CDR3 sequence is CASSEAAVMYGYTF. The CDR3, as DNA: TGTGCCAGCAGTGAAGCGGCGGTTATGTATGGCTACACCTTC.

CDR3 protein: CASSPWAGMNTEAFF. CDR3 DNA sequence: TGTGCCAGCAGTCCATGGGCAGGGATGAACACTGAAGCTTTCTTT. V gene TRBV27 combines with J gene TRBJ1-1, with D perhaps TRBD1 (5 bases). The germline CDR1 and CDR2 sequences are MNHEY and SMNVEV (reference sequence). There are 15 residues in the CDR3. V was clipped by 5 bases and J by 0 bases, with 13 bases between them.

CDR3 sequence: CASSLPGNTEAFF. DNA for the CDR3: TGTGCCAGCAGCTTACCAGGGAACACTGAAGCTTTCTTT. This chain connects TRBV7-9 to TRBJ1-1, with D uncertain. Trimming took off 2 bases at V and 1 base at J, with 5 bases between the two ends. The CDR3 covers 13 residues. Germline V gene sequence: CDR1 SEHNR, CDR2 FQNEAQ (reference sequence).

This rearrangement joins TRBV7-2 to TRBJ1-2, with TRBD1 identical over 7 bases. The CDR3 runs 15 residues. From germline, CDR1 is SGHTA and CDR2 FQGNSA. The V gene end was trimmed by 5 bases and the J gene end by 8 bases; junction bases not matched to a gene: 14. Here the CDR3 reads CASSPPGQILGGYTF. The CDR3 DNA is TGTGCCAGCAGCCCCCCGGGACAGATTTTGGGAGGCTACACCTTC.

In nucleotides, the CDR3 is TGTGCCAGCAGTTTAAAAGGAGGGTTGACAGATACGCAGTATTTT. Its translation is CASSLKGGLTDTQYF. The J gene is TRBJ2-3, the V gene TRBV27, with a weak D call TRBD2 (6 bases). Trimming left V 2 bases short and J 3 bases short, with 12 bases between. The CDR3 sequence is 15 residues long. The germline CDR1 and CDR2 sequences are MNHEY and SMNVEV (reference sequence).